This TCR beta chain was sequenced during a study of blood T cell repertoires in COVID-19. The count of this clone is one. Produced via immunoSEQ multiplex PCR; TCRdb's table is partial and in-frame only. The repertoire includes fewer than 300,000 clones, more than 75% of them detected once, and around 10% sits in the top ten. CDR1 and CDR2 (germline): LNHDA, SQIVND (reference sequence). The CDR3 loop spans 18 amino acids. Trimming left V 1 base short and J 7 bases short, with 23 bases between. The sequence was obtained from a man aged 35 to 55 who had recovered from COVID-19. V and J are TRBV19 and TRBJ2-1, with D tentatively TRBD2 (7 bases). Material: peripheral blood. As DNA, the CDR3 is TGTGCCAGTAGTATAGTCCAGGGGACGGCGGGAGTCCGGAATGAGCAGTTCTTC. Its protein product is CASSIVQGTAGVRNEQFF.